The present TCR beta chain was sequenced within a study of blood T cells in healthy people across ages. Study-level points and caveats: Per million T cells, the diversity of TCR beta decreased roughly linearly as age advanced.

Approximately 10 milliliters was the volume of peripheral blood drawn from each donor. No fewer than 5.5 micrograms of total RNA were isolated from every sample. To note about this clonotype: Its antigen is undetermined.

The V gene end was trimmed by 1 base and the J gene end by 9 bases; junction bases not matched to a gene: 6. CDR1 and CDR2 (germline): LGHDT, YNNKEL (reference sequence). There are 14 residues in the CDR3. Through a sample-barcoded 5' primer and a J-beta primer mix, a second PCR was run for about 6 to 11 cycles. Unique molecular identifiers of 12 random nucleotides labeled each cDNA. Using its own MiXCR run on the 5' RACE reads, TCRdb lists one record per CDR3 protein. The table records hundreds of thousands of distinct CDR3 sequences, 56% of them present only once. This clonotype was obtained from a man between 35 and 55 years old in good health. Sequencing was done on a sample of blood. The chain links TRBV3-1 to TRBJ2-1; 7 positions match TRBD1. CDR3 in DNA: TGTGCCAGCAGCCAAGTGACAGGGATTGGTGAGCAGTTCTTC. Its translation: CASSQVTGIGEQFF.